A selection of T cell receptor beta chains follows, all from one sample in a study of T cells after yellow fever vaccination. TCRdb reprocessed the 5' RACE reads via MiXCR and lists one record per CDR3 protein. The profile shows over 150,000 distinct CDR3 sequences, less than 9% of them singletons. This material consisted of CD4+ T cells sorted from PBMCs, taken around 5 days after the first yellow fever vaccination. These receptors originate from a man between 18 and 35 years old who received the YFV17D yellow fever vaccine. Both conserved end residues are part of each CDR3. Fields, in order: J gene, V gene, CDR3 protein.

TRBJ1-2 TRBV10-2 CASTGSSRGYTF
TRBJ1-3 TRBV7-2 CASSSRSDLDTGNTIYF
TRBJ2-1 TRBV6-5 CASSYTGGTYNEQFF
TRBJ1-1 TRBV5-3 CARRFDSAEAFF
TRBJ1-2 TRBV5-1 CASSMVGTDYGYTF
TRBJ2-1 TRBV10-2 CASSEWRGTSSYNEQFF
TRBJ1-3 TRBV29-1 CSVDRDEDTGNTIYF
TRBJ2-1 TRBV7-3 CASSKNPPGRSSYNEQFF
TRBJ1-4 TRBV4-1 CASSQDRGTDATNEKLFF
TRBJ2-5 TRBV19 CASSIGVVLETETQYF
TRBJ2-2 TRBV9 CASSAGLAGAGELFF
TRBJ1-3 TRBV4-3 CASSQDGGTSGNTIYF
TRBJ1-5 TRBV20-1 CSARSAVSVGGQPQHF
TRBJ2-3 TRBV20-1 CSARKAGGRADTQYF
TRBJ2-5 TRBV6-1 CASSEPLQETQYF
TRBJ1-1 TRBV10-3 CAIRQGTTGVAEAFF
TRBJ2-1 TRBV6-1 CASSDPGASGNEQFF
TRBJ2-7 TRBV3-1 CASSPGQAVPNF
TRBJ2-5 TRBV19 CASSLTRSQETQYF
TRBJ1-1 TRBV5-1 CASSLAWAAGDEAFF
TRBJ1-5 TRBV5-1 CASSLVAGSNQPQHF
TRBJ1-5 TRBV6-1 CASTDLYQPQHF
TRBJ2-5 TRBV20-1 CSARVDKETQYF
TRBJ2-1 TRBV6-1 CASSDPGGPGGNEQFF
TRBJ2-3 TRBV20-1 CSAVRAADTQYF
TRBJ2-3 TRBV2 CASSETSTDTQYF
TRBJ2-3 TRBV19 CASTATGSDTQYF
TRBJ1-2 TRBV5-1 CASSFGTVSRGYTF
TRBJ1-3 TRBV6-5 CASSPTSGNTIYF
TRBJ2-3 TRBV9 CASSVAFLDTQYF
TRBJ2-5 TRBV5-1 CASSFRTGETQYF
TRBJ1-2 TRBV5-1 CASSWYLGADYGYTF
TRBJ2-3 TRBV11-2 CASSLGTEDTQYF
TRBJ2-5 TRBV5-1 CASSSALDGLLQETQYF
TRBJ2-3 TRBV18 CASSPPAADTQYF
TRBJ2-1 TRBV7-9 CASTGTSAYNEQFF
TRBJ2-3 TRBV11-2 CASSPLAASTDTQYF
TRBJ2-2 TRBV5-1 CASRRVAGLANTGELFF
TRBJ1-5 TRBV6-5 CASSYSSTGANQPQHF
TRBJ1-1 TRBV12-3/TRBV12-4 CASSSRTGMAEAFF
TRBJ2-3 TRBV7-9 CASSFPGTSTDTQYF
TRBJ1-2 TRBV21-1 CASGSGGLNYGYTF
TRBJ2-7 TRBV18 CASSRATDGYEQYF
TRBJ1-1 TRBV28 CASSIGGTEAFF
TRBJ2-5 TRBV7-2 CASSLGSQRETQYF
TRBJ2-7 TRBV30 CAWSLAGGEQYF
TRBJ1-1 TRBV12-3/TRBV12-4 CASRRGLSTEAFF
TRBJ2-2 TRBV4-3 CASSQDLETLTGELFF
TRBJ1-2 TRBV20-1 CSPIGGATYGYTF
TRBJ1-1 TRBV29-1 CSVRQGIVGTEAFF
TRBJ1-2 TRBV10-3 CAISEVGAGYTF
TRBJ2-5 TRBV2 CASSETGLSTSAQYF
TRBJ1-1 TRBV7-3 CASSRTARDEAFF
TRBJ2-3 TRBV30 CAWSKTSTDTQYF
TRBJ2-5 TRBV5-1 CASSLAVGTPPGAETQYF
TRBJ1-2 TRBV28 CASSPRRAMYYGYTF
TRBJ1-1 TRBV6-5 CASSYSTSNTEAFF
TRBJ1-5 TRBV7-9 CASSFGPEPQHF
TRBJ2-2 TRBV7-2 CASSLPTGGIRWDTGELFF